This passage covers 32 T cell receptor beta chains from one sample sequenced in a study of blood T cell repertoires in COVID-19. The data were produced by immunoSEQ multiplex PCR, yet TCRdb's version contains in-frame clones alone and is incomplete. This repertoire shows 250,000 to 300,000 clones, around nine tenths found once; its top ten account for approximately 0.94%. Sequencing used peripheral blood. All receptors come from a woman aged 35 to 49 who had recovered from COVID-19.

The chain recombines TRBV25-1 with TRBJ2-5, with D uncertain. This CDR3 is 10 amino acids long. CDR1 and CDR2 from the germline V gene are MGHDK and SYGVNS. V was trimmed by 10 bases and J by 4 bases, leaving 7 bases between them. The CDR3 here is CATYRETQYF. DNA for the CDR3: TGTGCCACTTATCGAGAGACCCAGTACTTC. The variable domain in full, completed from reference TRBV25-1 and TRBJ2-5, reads EADIYQTPRYLVIGTGKKITLECSQTMGHDKMYWYQQDPGMELHLIHYSYGVNSTEKGDLSSESTVSRIRTEHFPLTLESARPSHTSQYLCATYRETQYFGPGTRLLVL.

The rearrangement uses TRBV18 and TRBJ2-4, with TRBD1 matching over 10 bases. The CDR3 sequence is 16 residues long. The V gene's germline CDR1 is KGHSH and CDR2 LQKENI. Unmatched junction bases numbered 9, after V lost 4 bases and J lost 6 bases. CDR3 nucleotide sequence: TGTGCCAGCTCACGGGACATGGGACAGGGGTTAAACATTCAGTACTTC. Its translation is CASSRDMGQGLNIQYF. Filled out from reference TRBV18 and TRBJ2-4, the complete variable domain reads NAGVMQNPRHLVRRRGQEARLRCSPMKGHSHVYWYRQLPEEGLKFMVYLQKENIIDESGMPKERFSAEFPKEGPSILRIQQVVRGDSAAYFCASSRDMGQGLNIQYFGAGTRLSVL.

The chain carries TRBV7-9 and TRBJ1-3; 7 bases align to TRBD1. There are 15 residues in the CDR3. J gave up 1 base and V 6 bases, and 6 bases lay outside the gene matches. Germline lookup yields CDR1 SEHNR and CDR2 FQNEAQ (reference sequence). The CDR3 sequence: CASRTDRASGNTIYF. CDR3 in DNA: TGTGCCAGCAGGACCGACAGGGCGTCTGGAAACACCATATATTTT.

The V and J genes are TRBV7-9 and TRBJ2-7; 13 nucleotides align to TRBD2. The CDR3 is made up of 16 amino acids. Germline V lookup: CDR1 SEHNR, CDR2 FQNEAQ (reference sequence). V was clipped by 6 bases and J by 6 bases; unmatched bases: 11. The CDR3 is CASRSTGGLAGVEQYF. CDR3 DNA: TGTGCCAGCAGATCAACGGGTGGACTAGCGGGAGTCGAGCAGTACTTC.

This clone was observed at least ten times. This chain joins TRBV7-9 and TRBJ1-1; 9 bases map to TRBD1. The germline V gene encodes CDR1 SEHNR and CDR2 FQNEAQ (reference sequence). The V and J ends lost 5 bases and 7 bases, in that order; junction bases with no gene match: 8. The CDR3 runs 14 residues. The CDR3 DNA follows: TGTGCCAGCAGCCACCCACAGGGGGCAAGTGAAGCTTTCTTT. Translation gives CASSHPQGASEAFF.

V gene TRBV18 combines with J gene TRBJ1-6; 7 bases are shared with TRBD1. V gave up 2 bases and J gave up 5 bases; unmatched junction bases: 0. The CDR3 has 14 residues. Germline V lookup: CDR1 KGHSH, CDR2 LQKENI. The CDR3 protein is CASSPDRDNSPLHF. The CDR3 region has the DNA TGTGCCAGCTCACCAGACAGGGATAATTCACCCCTCCACTTT.

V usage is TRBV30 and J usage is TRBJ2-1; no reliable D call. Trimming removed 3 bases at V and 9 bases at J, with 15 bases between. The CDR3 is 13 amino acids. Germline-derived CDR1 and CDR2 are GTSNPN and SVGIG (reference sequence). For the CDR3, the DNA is TGTGCCTGGAGCGAAATAGGAGTCCCTGAGCAGTTCTTC. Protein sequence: CAWSEIGVPEQFF.

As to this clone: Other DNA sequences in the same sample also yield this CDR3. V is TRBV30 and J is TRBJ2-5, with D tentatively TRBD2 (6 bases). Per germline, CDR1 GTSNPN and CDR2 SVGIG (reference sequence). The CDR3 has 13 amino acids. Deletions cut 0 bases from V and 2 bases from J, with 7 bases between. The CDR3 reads CAWSVGGQETQYF. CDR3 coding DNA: TGTGCCTGGAGTGTCGGGGGACAAGAGACCCAGTACTTC.

This chain's CDR3 is CASSPPLGGERLSTGELFF. CDR3 DNA: TGTGCCAGCAGTCCACCCCTGGGGGGAGAAAGACTTTCCACCGGGGAGCTGTTTTTT. The rearrangement links TRBV28 to TRBJ2-2; D may be TRBD2 (6 bases). Per the germline V gene, CDR1 is MDHEN and CDR2 is SYDVKM. The CDR3 covers 19 residues. The germline V and J ends were trimmed by 5 bases and 4 bases, with 26 bases remaining between them.

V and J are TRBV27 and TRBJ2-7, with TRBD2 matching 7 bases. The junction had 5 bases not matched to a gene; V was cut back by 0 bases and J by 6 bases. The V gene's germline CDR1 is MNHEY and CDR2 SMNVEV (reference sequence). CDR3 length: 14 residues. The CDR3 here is CASSLSPGGTEQYF. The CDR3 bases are TGTGCCAGCAGTTTATCACCCGGGGGGACCGAGCAGTACTTC.

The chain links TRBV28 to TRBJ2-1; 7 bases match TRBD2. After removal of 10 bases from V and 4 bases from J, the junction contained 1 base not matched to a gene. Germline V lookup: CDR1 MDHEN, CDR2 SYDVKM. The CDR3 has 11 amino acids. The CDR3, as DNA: TGTGCCACCGGGGGGTACAATGAGCAGTTCTTC. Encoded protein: CATGGYNEQFF.

CDR3 nucleotide sequence: TGTGCCAGCAATCAGGACAGGAGCTCTGGAAACACCATATATTTT. It yields the protein CASNQDRSSGNTIYF. The chain combines TRBV6-5 with TRBJ1-3, with 7 bases fitting TRBD1. Germline CDR1 MNHEY, CDR2 SVGAGI. The CDR3 covers 15 residues. The V gene end was trimmed by 7 bases and the J gene end by 0 bases; junction bases not matched to a gene: 6.

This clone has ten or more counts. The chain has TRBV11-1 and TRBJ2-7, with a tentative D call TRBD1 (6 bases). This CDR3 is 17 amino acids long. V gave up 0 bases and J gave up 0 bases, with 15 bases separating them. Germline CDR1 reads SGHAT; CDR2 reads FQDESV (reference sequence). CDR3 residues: CASSLAQGTHLSYEQYF. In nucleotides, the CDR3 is TGTGCCAGCAGCTTAGCGCAGGGGACACACCTCTCCTACGAGCAGTACTTC.

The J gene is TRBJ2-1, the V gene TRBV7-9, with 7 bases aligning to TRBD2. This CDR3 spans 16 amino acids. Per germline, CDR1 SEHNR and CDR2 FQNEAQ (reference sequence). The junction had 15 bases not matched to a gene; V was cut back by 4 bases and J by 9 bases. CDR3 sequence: CASSSPSGVTAIEQFF. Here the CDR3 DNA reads TGTGCCAGCAGCTCGCCTAGCGGAGTAACAGCAATTGAGCAGTTCTTC.

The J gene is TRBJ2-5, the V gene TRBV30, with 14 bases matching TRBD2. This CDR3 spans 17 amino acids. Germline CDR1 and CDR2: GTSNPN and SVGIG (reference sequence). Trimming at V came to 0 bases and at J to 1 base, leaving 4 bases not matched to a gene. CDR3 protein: CAWSVRGLAGGQETQYF. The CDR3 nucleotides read TGTGCCTGGAGTGTACGCGGACTAGCGGGAGGCCAAGAGACCCAGTACTTC.

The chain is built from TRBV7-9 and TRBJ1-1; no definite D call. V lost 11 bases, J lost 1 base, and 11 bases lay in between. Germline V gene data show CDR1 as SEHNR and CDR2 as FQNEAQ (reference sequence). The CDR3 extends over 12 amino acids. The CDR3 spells CASRDSNTEAFF. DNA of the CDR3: TGTGCCTCCCGTGACTCGAACACTGAAGCTTTCTTT.

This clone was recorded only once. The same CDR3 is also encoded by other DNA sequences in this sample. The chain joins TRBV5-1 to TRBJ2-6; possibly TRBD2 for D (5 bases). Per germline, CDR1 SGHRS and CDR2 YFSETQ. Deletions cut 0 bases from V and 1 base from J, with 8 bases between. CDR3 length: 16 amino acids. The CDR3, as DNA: TGCGCCAGCAGCTTGGCGGGGAGTTCTGGGGCCAACGTCCTGACTTTC. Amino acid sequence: CASSLAGSSGANVLTF.

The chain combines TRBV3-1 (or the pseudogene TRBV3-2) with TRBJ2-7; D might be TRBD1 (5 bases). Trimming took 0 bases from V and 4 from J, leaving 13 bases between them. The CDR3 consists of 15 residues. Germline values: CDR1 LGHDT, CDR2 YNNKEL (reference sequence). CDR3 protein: CASSQDLSGAYEQYF. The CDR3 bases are TGTGCCAGCAGCCAAGATCTGAGTGGGGCGTACGAGCAGTACTTC.

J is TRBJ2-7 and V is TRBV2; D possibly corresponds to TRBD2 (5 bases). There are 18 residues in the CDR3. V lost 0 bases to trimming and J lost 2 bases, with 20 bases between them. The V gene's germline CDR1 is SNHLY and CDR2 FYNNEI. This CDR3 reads CASSEAGLGDYPAYEQYF. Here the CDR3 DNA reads TGTGCCAGCAGTGAAGCGGGCTTAGGAGACTACCCAGCCTACGAGCAGTACTTC.

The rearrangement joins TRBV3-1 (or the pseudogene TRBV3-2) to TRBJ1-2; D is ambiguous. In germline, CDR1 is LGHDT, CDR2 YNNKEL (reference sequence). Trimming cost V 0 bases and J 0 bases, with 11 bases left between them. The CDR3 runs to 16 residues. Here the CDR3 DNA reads TGTGCCAGCAGCCAAGAATACAGTGAGACTAACTATGGCTACACCTTC. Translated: CASSQEYSETNYGYTF.

The CDR3 loop reads CSASSGGGNTEAFF. For the CDR3, the DNA is TGCAGTGCTAGTTCGGGAGGGGGCAACACTGAAGCTTTCTTT. This chain joins TRBV20-1 and TRBJ1-1, with TRBD1 matching over 7 bases. V was pared by 3 bases and J by 2 bases, with 6 bases of the junction left unmatched. The length of the CDR3 is 14 residues. Germline lookup yields CDR1 DFQATT and CDR2 SNEGSKA (reference sequence).

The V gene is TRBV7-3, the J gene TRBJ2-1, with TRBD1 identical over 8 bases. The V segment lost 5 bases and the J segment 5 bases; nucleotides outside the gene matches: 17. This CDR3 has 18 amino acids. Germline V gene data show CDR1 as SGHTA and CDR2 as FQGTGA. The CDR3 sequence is CASSRGFSGGQIHNEQFF. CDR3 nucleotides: TGTGCCAGCAGCCGAGGGTTTTCAGGGGGCCAGATTCACAATGAGCAGTTCTTC.

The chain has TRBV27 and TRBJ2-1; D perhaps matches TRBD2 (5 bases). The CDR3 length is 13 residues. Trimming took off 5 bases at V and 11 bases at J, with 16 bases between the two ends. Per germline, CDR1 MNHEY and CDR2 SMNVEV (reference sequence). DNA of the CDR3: TGTGCCAGCAGTCCAAACACGGGGATGAAGCAGTTCTTC. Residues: CASSPNTGMKQFF.

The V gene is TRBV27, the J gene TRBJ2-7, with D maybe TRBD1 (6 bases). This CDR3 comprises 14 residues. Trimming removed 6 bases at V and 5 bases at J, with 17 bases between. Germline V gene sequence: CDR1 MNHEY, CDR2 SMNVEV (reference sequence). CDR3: CASRVTGVSHEQYF. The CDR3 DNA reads TGTGCCAGCAGGGTGACAGGAGTATCCCACGAGCAGTACTTC.

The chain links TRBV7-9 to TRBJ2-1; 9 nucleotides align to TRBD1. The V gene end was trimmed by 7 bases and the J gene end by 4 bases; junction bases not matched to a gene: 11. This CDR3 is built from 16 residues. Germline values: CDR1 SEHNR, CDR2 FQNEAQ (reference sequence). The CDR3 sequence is CASIPPGTGLYNEQFF. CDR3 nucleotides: TGTGCCAGCATCCCGCCCGGGACAGGGTTGTACAATGAGCAGTTCTTC.

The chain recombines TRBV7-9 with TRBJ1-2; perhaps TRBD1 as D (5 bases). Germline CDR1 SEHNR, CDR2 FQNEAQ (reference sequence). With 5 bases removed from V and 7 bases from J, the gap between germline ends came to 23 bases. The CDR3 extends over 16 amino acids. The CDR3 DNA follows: TGTGCCAGCAGCCCGTATACAGGCCTTCTAATGGGTGGCTACACCTTC. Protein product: CASSPYTGLLMGGYTF.

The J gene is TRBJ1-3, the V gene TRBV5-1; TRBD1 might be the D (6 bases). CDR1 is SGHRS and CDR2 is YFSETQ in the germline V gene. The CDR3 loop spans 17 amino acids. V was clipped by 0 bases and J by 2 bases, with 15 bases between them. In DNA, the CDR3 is TGCGCCAGCAGCTTGGCCCCCCAGGGGCCCGCTGGAAACACCATATATTTT. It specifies CASSLAPQGPAGNTIYF.

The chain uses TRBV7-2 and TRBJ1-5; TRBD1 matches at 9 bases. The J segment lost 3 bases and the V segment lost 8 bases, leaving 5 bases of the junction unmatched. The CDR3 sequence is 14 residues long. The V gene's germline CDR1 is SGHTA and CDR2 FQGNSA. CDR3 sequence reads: CASGDRGNNQPQHF. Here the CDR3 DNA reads TGTGCCAGCGGCGACAGGGGGAACAATCAGCCCCAGCATTTT.

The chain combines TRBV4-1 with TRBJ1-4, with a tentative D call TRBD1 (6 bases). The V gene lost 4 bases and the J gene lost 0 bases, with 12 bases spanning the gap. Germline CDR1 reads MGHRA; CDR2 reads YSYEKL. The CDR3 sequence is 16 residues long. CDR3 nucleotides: TGCGCCAGCAGCCCTCGGACAGCCGCAACTAATGAAAAACTGTTTTTT. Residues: CASSPRTAATNEKLFF.

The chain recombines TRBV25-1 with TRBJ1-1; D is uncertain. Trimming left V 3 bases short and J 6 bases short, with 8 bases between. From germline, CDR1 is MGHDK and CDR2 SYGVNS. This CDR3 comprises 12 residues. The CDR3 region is CASSDLRAEAFF. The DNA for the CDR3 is TGTGCCAGCAGTGACTTACGGGCTGAAGCTTTCTTT.

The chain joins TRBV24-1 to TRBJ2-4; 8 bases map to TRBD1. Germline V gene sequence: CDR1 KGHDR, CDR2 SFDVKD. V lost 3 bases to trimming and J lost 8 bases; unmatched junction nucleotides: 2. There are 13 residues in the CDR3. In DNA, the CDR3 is TGTGCCACCAGTGATACGGACAGGGACATTCAGTACTTC. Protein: CATSDTDRDIQYF.

The CDR3 loop reads CASSLETGSNQPQHF. The DNA of the CDR3 is TGTGCCAGCAGCTTAGAGACGGGAAGCAATCAGCCCCAGCATTTT. The V gene is TRBV11-2, the J gene TRBJ1-5; D not certain. CDR3 length: 15 residues. In germline, CDR1 is SGHAT, CDR2 FQNNGV. The V and J ends lost 0 bases and 1 base respectively, with 7 bases between them.